In its sample, the clone carrying this T cell receptor (beta chain) was seen many times. Its antigen is still unknown. Looked up from germline, CDR1 is MNHEY and CDR2 is SVGEGT. Trimming took 0 bases from V and 8 from J; bases not matched to a gene: 15. The CDR3 is 17 residues long. MiXCR, applied by TCRdb to the 5' RACE reads, yields one record per CDR3 protein. The table shows about 210,000 distinct CDR3 sequences, with approximately 3% occurring only once. This sample is drawn from a study of T cells after yellow fever vaccination. General observations from the study: The secondary response showed a weaker magnitude and a faster peak, day 5 versus 15. Booster samples showed a return of most primary-vaccination clones (about 97% CD4, roughly 85% CD8). CD4 and CD8 compartments shared a small share of clonotypes. Sorted repertoires could include abundant contaminating clonotypes from bulk cells.

This receptor was identified in a man in his late teens or twenties who received the YFV17D yellow fever vaccine. The source was CD4+ T cells sorted from PBMCs, collected 10 days after the yellow fever booster vaccination. This sequence joins TRBV6-2 or TRBV6-3 and TRBJ1-2; 7 positions agree with TRBD1. The CDR3 protein is CASSYSKYDRAAGGYTF. CDR3 DNA sequence: TGTGCCAGCAGTTACTCCAAGTACGACAGGGCGGCTGGAGGCTACACCTTC.